The present T cell receptor beta chain was sequenced within a study of T-cell memory formation after mild COVID-19. Study-wide points: Some clones that responded were present in memory (sampled pre-infection), which suggests cross-reactive memory joined. Day 15 to 85 contractors were CD4/CD8 balanced; later expanders leaned CD4+. CM and EM subsets held most contracting CD4+ clones; EMRA held CD8+ ones.

Each CDR3 protein gets one entry after TCRdb re-called the 5' RACE reads with MiXCR. The table shows fewer than 450,000 distinct CDR3 sequences, with less than 25% occurring only once. After removal of 5 bases from V and 4 bases from J, the junction contained 8 bases not matched to a gene. CDR1 and CDR2 (germline): MNHEY, SMNVEV (reference sequence). CDR3 length: 15 amino acids. In regard to this clonotype: The antigen remains unidentified.

This clonotype originated in an adult woman who had mild COVID-19 (a few samples of this study predate the infection). Cell type and time point are not known. Material for sequencing was PBMCs or a T cell subset sorted from them (not recorded which). The chain has TRBV27 and TRBJ2-1, with TRBD1 identical over 7 bases. Here the CDR3 reads CASSPRQGKYNEQFF. DNA for the CDR3: TGTGCCAGCAGTCCCCGACAGGGAAAATACAATGAGCAGTTCTTC.